The 25 T cell receptor beta chains below were found in one sample sequenced in a study of T cell responses to AZD1222 COVID-19 vaccine. Repertoires were generated with immunoSEQ multiplex PCR, while TCRdb's copy carries only in-frame clones and drops some. The sample comprises under 200,000 clones, under 95% of which are singletons, and 0.99% rests with the top ten. Sample: peripheral blood, taken on day 0 of AZD1222 vaccination. The receptors originated from an adult in good health.

The rearrangement joins TRBV5-8 to TRBJ1-4; 9 nucleotides line up with TRBD1. This CDR3 region has 16 residues. The V gene's germline CDR1 is SGHTS and CDR2 YDEGEE. J gave up 8 bases and V 2 bases, and 10 bases lay outside the gene matches. CDR3 in amino acids: CASSLRLGQGDEKLFF. Written as DNA, the CDR3 is TGTGCCAGCAGCTTAAGATTGGGACAGGGAGACGAAAAACTGTTTTTT. Based on the CDR3 plus reference TRBV5-8 and TRBJ1-4, the full variable domain is EAGVTQSPTHLIKTRGQQATLRCSPISGHTSVYWYQQALGLGLQFLLWYDEGEERNRGNFPPRFSGRQFPNYSSELNVNALELEDSALYLCASSLRLGQGDEKLFFGSGTQLSVL.

CDR3 in DNA: TGTGCCAGCAGCCCTACCCGGACAGGGTACGGCAATCAGCCCCAGCATTTT. Translated: CASSPTRTGYGNQPQHF. The chain couples TRBV7-8 to TRBJ1-5; 8 bases line up with TRBD1. The CDR3 spans 17 residues. Germline V gene sequence: CDR1 SGHVS, CDR2 FQNEAQ. Trimming at V came to 5 bases and at J to 2 bases, leaving 11 bases not matched to a gene.

The J gene is TRBJ2-5, the V gene TRBV11-2; the D gene is possibly TRBD1 (6 bases). The CDR3 loop spans 16 amino acids. Germline-derived CDR1 and CDR2 are SGHAT and FQNNGV. Trimming took 2 bases from V and 2 from J, leaving 15 bases between them. CDR3 amino acids: CASSLSRDTLQETQYF. The CDR3 DNA is TGTGCCAGCAGCTTAAGTCGGGACACCTTACAAGAGACCCAGTACTTC.

The chain links TRBV14 to TRBJ1-2; D gene ambiguous. V shed 1 base and J shed 5 bases, with 8 bases lying between them. The CDR3 extends over 13 amino acids. Germline CDR1 is SGHDN and CDR2 is FVKESK. The CDR3 DNA reads as TGTGCCAGCAGCCAAGGTATAGGGTATGGCTACACCTTC. This translates into CASSQGIGYGYTF.

The chain joins TRBV9 to TRBJ1-2; 9 bases fit TRBD1. CDR1 SGDLS and CDR2 YYNGEE come from the germline V gene. The CDR3 spans 15 residues. The trim removed 2 bases at V and 2 bases at J, leaving 4 bases unmatched. The CDR3 sequence is CASSVVGQGNYGYTF. In DNA form, the CDR3 reads TGTGCCAGCAGCGTTGTGGGACAGGGAAACTATGGCTACACCTTC.

The chain has TRBV19 and TRBJ2-5; weak D call: TRBD2 (6 bases). With 3 bases removed from V and 0 bases from J, the gap between germline ends came to 11 bases. Germline CDR1 reads LNHDA; CDR2 reads SQIVND (reference sequence). The CDR3 length is 15 residues. In DNA form, the CDR3 reads TGTGCCAGTAGTATTGGGGCGGGGTACCAAGAGACCCAGTACTTC. It specifies CASSIGAGYQETQYF.

The chain joins TRBV6-2 or TRBV6-3 to TRBJ2-2, with D unresolved. Germline V gene data show CDR1 as MNHEY and CDR2 as SVGEGT. There are 14 residues in the CDR3. Trimming removed 2 bases from V and 4 bases from J, with 8 bases in between. The CDR3 nucleotides read TGTGCCAGCAGTTACGGAGATTTCACCGGGGAGCTGTTTTTT. Translation: CASSYGDFTGELFF.

Notes on this clone: At one boundary the junction diverges from the germline segment, which might be a read error. This chain connects TRBV27 to TRBJ1-5; TRBD1 is a possible D gene (6 bases). The CDR3 contains 15 residues. The germline V gene encodes CDR1 MNHEY and CDR2 SMNVEV (reference sequence). Here the CDR3 reads CASSYRGRGNQPQHF. In DNA, the CDR3 is TGTGCCAGTAGTTATCGGGGGCGAGGAAATCAGCCCCAGCATTTT.

Comment on this clone: Additional DNA sequences in this sample encode the identical CDR3. The chain uses TRBV6-5 and TRBJ1-5, with D unresolved. The CDR3 spans 13 residues. V was trimmed by 2 bases and J by 2 bases, leaving 4 bases between them. Germline V gene lookup returns CDR1 MNHEY and CDR2 SVGAGI. The CDR3 nucleotides are TGTGCCAGCAGTTACGGCCGCAATCAGCCCCAGCATTTT. It yields the protein CASSYGRNQPQHF.

The rearrangement links TRBV19 to TRBJ1-2; no reliable D call. Germline V gene lookup returns CDR1 LNHDA and CDR2 SQIVND (reference sequence). V lost 1 base and J lost 4, with 13 bases in between. This CDR3 contains 15 residues. CDR3: CASSIAPPGGYGYTF. As DNA, the CDR3 is TGTGCCAGTAGTATAGCCCCTCCGGGAGGCTATGGCTACACCTTC.

In this sample, this clone turned up a few times. This chain uses TRBV27 with TRBJ1-2; 8 nucleotides match TRBD1. The CDR3 has 16 amino acids. Trimming at V came to 4 bases and at J to 1 base, leaving 8 bases not matched to a gene. CDR1 MNHEY and CDR2 SMNVEV come from the germline V gene (reference sequence). As DNA, the CDR3 is TGTGCCAGCAGTTCCGACAGGGGAAACCGTAACTATGGCTACACCTTC. It is translated as CASSSDRGNRNYGYTF.

The J gene is TRBJ1-4, the V gene TRBV25-1, with TRBD1 matching over 7 bases. There are 15 residues in the CDR3. CDR1 and CDR2 from the germline V gene are MGHDK and SYGVNS. V dropped 3 bases and J dropped 5; count of bases not matched to a gene: 6. The CDR3 reads CASSDTGTANEKLFF. CDR3 coding DNA: TGTGCCAGCAGTGACACCGGGACAGCAAATGAAAAACTGTTTTTT.

The V gene is TRBV5-1, the J gene TRBJ2-1; 8 bases agree with TRBD2. Losses at the gene ends were 4 bases for V and 9 bases for J; bases not matched to a gene: 12. The length of the CDR3 is 15 residues. Germline CDR1 SGHRS, CDR2 YFSETQ. The CDR3 loop reads CASSRTGTRAGEQFF. The CDR3 DNA follows: TGCGCCAGCAGCCGGACCGGGACTAGGGCCGGTGAGCAGTTCTTC.

V gene TRBV6-6 combines with J gene TRBJ1-2; D remains ambiguous. Trimming removed 7 bases from V and 8 bases from J, with 14 bases in between. Looked up from germline, CDR1 is MNHNY and CDR2 is SVGAGI (reference sequence). This CDR3 has 12 amino acids. The CDR3 DNA sequence: TGTGCCAGCACCCTACTCAATATGGGCTACACCTTC. Translating it yields CASTLLNMGYTF.

CDR3: CASMRAGALYEQYF. The CDR3 DNA follows: TGTGCCAGCATGAGGGCGGGGGCACTATACGAGCAGTACTTC. The J gene is TRBJ2-7, the V gene TRBV2; maybe TRBD2 (7 bases). The length of the CDR3 is 14 residues. The V gene's germline CDR1 is SNHLY and CDR2 FYNNEI. V lost 7 bases, J lost 4 bases, and 17 bases lay in between.

The V gene is TRBV11-2, the J gene TRBJ2-5, with D possibly called TRBD1 or TRBD2 (5 bases each). V dropped 5 bases and J dropped 5 bases, with 15 bases sitting between them. The germline V gene has CDR1 SGHAT and CDR2 FQNNGV. CDR3 length: 14 residues. CDR3 coding DNA: TGTGCCAGCAGCCAAGTCCGGGGCCGCGAGACCCAGTACTTC. This translates into CASSQVRGRETQYF.

V usage is TRBV21-1 and J usage is TRBJ2-2; TRBD1 is taken as the D call from the table, unchecked against the DNA. TRBV21-1 represents a pseudogene. The CDR3 is 17 amino acids. The CDR3 protein is CASSKEGQGPHTGELFF. CDR3 sequence (DNA): TGTGCCAGCAGCAAAGAGGGGCAGGGGCCGCACACCGGGGAGCTGTTTTTT.

In its sample, this clone was seen once. The rearrangement uses TRBV7-9 and TRBJ1-1; possibly TRBD1 for D (6 bases). The V and J ends lost 4 bases and 4 bases respectively, with 19 bases between them. Germline lookup yields CDR1 SEHNR and CDR2 FQNEAQ (reference sequence). This CDR3 has 16 amino acids. The CDR3 sequence: CASSSPISGVGTEAFF. The CDR3 DNA follows: TGTGCCAGCAGCTCGCCGATATCAGGGGTGGGCACTGAAGCTTTCTTT.

The chain uses TRBV3-1 (or the pseudogene TRBV3-2) and TRBJ2-4, with a possible D match to TRBD2 (5 bases). CDR1 LGHDT and CDR2 YNNKEL come from the germline V gene (reference sequence). This CDR3 is built from 18 residues. Trimming stripped 1 base from V and 0 bases from J, with 16 bases between. In DNA, the CDR3 is TGTGCCAGCAGCCAAGCCCCCCCTGGCGGGTCAGCCAAAAACATTCAGTACTTC. It encodes CASSQAPPGGSAKNIQYF.

The sample holds a few counts of this clone. The chain couples TRBV5-6 to TRBJ2-7, with 8 positions matching TRBD1. CDR1 is SGHDT, CDR2 YYEEEE, per germline. The CDR3 runs to 15 residues. J lost 5 bases, V lost 1 base, and 8 bases had no gene match. The CDR3 DNA sequence: TGTGCCAGCAGCTTGTATGACAGGGGTTTCCACGAGCAGTACTTC. It yields the protein CASSLYDRGFHEQYF.

With regard to this clone: The sample contains more than one DNA sequence encoding this CDR3. The chain employs TRBV9 and TRBJ2-1; 11 bases line up with TRBD2. CDR3 length: 16 residues. J lost 4 bases, V lost 0 bases, and 3 bases had no gene match. CDR1 and CDR2 (germline): SGDLS, YYNGEE. CDR3 DNA sequence: TGTGCCAGCAGCGTAGGGCTAGCGGGAGGATACAATGAGCAGTTCTTC. It translates to CASSVGLAGGYNEQFF. The full variable domain, in which reference TRBV9 and TRBJ2-1 provide the parts outside the CDR3, is DSGVTQTPKHLITATGQRVTLRCSPRSGDLSVYWYQQSLDQGLQFLIQYYNGEERAKGNILERFSAQQFPDLHSELNLSSLELGDSALYFCASSVGLAGGYNEQFFGPGTRLTVL.

The rearrangement links TRBV20-1 to TRBJ1-1; D not certain. V was shortened by 6 bases and J by 3 bases, with 5 bases between the two germline ends. Germline V gene data show CDR1 as DFQATT and CDR2 as SNEGSKA (reference sequence). The CDR3 totals 10 residues. The CDR3 loop is CSAPDTEAFF. CDR3 coding DNA: TGCAGTGCCCCGGACACTGAAGCTTTCTTT.

The chain recombines TRBV10-3 with TRBJ2-3; D is perhaps TRBD2 (6 bases). CDR3 length: 15 amino acids. The germline V gene has CDR1 ENHRY and CDR2 SYGVKD. V lost 4 bases to trimming and J lost 3 bases, with 14 bases between them. The CDR3 sequence: CAISGGVSWTDTQYF. DNA of the CDR3: TGTGCCATCAGTGGGGGGGTTTCTTGGACAGATACGCAGTATTTT.

The chain joins TRBV7-9 to TRBJ2-7; D is possibly TRBD2 (5 bases). Germline V CDR1 and CDR2: SEHNR, FQNEAQ (reference sequence). The CDR3 is made up of 13 amino acids. V was pared by 1 base and J by 5 bases, with 9 bases between. CDR3 nucleotides: TGTGCCAGCAGCTTAGAACGGGATAACGAGCAGTACTTC. This gives the protein CASSLERDNEQYF.

V usage is TRBV13 and J usage is TRBJ2-7, with unresolved D. V was shortened by 1 base and J by 1 base, with 5 bases between the two germline ends. Germline assignment: CDR1 PRHDT and CDR2 FYEKMQ (reference sequence). CDR3 length equals 13 residues. CDR3: CASSLEASYEQYF. DNA of the CDR3: TGTGCCAGCAGCTTAGAGGCTTCCTACGAGCAGTACTTC.